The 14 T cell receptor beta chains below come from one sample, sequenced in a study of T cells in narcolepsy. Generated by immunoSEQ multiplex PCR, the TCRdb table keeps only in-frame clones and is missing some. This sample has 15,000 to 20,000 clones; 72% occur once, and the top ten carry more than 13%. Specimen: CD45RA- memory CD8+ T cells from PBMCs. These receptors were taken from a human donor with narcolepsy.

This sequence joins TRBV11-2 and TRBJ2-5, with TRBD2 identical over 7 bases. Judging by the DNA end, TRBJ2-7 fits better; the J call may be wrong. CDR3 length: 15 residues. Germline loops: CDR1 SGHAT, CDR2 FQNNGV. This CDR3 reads CASSVRTGTTDEQYF. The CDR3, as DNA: TGTGCCAGCAGCGTTCGAACCGGGACTACTGACGAGCAGTACTTC.

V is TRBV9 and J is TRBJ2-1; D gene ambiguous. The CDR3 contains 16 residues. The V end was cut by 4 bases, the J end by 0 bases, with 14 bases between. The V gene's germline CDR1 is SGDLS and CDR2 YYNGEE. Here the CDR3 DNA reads TGTGCCAGCAGCCCGACTCCTGACGTCTCCTACAATGAGCAGTTCTTC. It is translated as CASSPTPDVSYNEQFF.

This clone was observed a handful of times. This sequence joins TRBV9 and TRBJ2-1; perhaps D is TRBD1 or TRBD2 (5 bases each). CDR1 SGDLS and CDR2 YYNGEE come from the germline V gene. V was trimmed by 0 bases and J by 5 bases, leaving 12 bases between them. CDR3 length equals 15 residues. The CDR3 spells CASSVEGTPNNEQFF. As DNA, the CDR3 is TGTGCCAGCAGCGTAGAAGGGACCCCAAACAATGAGCAGTTCTTC.

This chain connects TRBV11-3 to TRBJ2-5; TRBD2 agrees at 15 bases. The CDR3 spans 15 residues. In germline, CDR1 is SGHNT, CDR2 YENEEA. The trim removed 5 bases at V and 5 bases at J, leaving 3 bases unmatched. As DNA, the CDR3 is TGTGCCAGCAGCCCCGGGACTAGCGGGAGGGAGACCCAGTACTTC. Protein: CASSPGTSGRETQYF.

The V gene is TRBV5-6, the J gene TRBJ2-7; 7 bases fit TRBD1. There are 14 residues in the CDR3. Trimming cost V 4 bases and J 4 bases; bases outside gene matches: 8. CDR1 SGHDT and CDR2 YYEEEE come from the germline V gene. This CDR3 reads CASSEQGLSYEQYF. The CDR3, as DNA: TGTGCCAGCAGCGAACAGGGGTTGAGTTACGAGCAGTACTTC.

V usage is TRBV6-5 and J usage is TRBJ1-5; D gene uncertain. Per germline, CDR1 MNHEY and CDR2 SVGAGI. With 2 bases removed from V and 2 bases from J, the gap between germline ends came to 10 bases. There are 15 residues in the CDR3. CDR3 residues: CASSYLSGGNQPQHF. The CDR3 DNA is TGTGCCAGCAGTTACCTTAGCGGGGGCAATCAGCCCCAGCATTTT.

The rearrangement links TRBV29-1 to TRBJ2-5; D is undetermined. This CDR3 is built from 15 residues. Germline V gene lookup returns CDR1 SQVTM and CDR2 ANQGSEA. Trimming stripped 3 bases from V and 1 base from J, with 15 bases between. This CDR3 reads CSVDGVKAAQETQYF. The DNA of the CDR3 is TGCAGCGTTGATGGAGTTAAGGCAGCCCAAGAGACCCAGTACTTC.

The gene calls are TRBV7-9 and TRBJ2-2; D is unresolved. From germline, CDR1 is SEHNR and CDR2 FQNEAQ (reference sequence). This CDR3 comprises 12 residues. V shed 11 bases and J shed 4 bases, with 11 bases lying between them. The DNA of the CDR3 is TGTGCCCTTGAGTCCGGCACCGGGGAGCTGTTTTTT. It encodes CALESGTGELFF. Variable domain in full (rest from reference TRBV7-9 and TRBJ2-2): DTGVSQNPRHKITKRGQNVTFRCDPISEHNRLYWYRQTLGQGPEFLTYFQNEAQLEKSRLLSDRFSAERPKGSFSTLEIQRTEQGDSAMYLCALESGTGELFFGEGSRLTVL.

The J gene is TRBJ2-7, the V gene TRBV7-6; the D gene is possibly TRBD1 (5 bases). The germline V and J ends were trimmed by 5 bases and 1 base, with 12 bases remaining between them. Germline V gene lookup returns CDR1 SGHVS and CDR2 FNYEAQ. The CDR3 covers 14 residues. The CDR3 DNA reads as TGTGCCAGCAGCCGCCGTGACAGTTCCTACGAGCAGTACTTC. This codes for CASSRRDSSYEQYF.

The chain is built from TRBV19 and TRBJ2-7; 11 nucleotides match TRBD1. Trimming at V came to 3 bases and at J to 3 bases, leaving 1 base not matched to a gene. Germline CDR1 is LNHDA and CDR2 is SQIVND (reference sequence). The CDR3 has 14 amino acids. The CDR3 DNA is TGTGCCAGTAGTATGGGGACAGGGGGCTACGAGCAGTACTTC. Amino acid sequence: CASSMGTGGYEQYF.

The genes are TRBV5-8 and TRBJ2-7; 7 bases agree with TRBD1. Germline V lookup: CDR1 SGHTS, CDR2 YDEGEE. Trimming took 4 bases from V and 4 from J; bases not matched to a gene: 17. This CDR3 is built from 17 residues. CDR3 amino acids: CASSPSPRQGDRYEQYF. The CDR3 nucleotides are TGTGCCAGCAGCCCATCCCCCCGACAGGGCGACAGATACGAGCAGTACTTC.

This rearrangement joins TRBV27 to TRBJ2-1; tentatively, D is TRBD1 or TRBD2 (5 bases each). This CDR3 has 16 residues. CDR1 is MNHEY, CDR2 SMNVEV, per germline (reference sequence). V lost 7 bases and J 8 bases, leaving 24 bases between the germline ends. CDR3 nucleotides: TGTGCCAGCACCGGGACCCCTTCGCAGGTCAGGGATGAGCAGTTCTTC. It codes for CASTGTPSQVRDEQFF.

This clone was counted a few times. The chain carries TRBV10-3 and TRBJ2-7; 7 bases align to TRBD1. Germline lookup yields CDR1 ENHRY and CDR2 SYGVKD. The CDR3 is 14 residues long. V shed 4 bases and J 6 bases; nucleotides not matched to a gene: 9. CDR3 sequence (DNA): TGTGCCATCAGTGCCGGCACAGGGGTGGGCGAGCAGTACTTC. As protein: CAISAGTGVGEQYF.

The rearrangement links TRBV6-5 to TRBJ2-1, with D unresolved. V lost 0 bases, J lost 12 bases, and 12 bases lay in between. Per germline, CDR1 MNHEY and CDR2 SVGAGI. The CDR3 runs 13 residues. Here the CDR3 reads CASSYSIWRLQFF. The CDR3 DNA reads TGTGCCAGCAGTTACTCGATTTGGAGATTGCAGTTCTTC.